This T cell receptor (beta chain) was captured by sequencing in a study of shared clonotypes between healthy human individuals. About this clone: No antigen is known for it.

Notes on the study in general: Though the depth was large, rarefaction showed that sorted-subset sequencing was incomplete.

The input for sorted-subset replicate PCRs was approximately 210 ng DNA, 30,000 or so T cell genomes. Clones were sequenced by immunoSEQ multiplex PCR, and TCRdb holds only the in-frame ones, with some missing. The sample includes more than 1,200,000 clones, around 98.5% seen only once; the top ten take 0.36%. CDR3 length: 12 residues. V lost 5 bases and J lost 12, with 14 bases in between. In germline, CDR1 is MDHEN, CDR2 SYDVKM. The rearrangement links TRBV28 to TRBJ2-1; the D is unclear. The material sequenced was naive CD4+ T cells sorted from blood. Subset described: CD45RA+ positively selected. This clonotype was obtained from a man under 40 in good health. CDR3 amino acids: CASSTRSWVQFF. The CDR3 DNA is TGTGCCAGCAGTACGAGGTCCTGGGTGCAGTTCTTC. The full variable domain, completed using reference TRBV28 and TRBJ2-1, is DVKVTQSSRYLVKRTGEKVFLECVQDMDHENMFWYRQDPGLGLRLIYFSYDVKMKEKGDIPEGYSVSREKKERFSLILESASTNQTSMYLCASSTRSWVQFFGPGTRLTVL.